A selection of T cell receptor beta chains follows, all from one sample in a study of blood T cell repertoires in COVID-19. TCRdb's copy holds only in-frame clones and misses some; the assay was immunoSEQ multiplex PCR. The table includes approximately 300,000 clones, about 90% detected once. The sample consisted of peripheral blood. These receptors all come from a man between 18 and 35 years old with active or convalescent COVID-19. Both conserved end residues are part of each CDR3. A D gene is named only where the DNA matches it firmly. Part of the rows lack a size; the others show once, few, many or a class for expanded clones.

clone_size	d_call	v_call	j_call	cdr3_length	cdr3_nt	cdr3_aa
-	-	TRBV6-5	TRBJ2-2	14	TGTGCCAGCAGTAGCGACAGGGGAGGGCGGGAGCTGTTTTTT	CASSSDRGGRELFF
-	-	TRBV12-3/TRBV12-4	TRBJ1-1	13	TGTGCCAGCAGTGCGGACGGCGGGTTGGATGCTTTCTTT	CASSADGGLDAFF
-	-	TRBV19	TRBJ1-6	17	TGTGCCAGTAGTCGAGAGGAGGGGAGCTCCTATAATTCACCCCTCCACTTT	CASSREEGSSYNSPLHF
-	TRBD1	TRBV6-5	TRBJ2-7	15	TGTGCCAGCAGTCTTGTTAGGGACAGCCTCTACGAGCAGTACTTC	CASSLVRDSLYEQYF
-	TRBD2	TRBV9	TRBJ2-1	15	TGTGCCAGCAGCGCCGAGGGACTAGTGGCCTATGAGCAGTTCTTC	CASSAEGLVAYEQFF
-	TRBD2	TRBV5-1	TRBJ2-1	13	TGCGCCAGCAGCTTGGCGGTCGGGGGGGCCCAGTTCTTC	CASSLAVGGAQFF
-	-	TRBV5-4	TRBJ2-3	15	TGTGCCAGCAGCTTGAGGAGGGGCAGCACAGATACGCAGTATTTT	CASSLRRGSTDTQYF
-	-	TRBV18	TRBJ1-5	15	TGTGCCAGCTCACCAAACAAAGGGGTCAATCAGCCCCAGCATTTT	CASSPNKGVNQPQHF
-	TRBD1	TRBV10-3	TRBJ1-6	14	TGTGCCATCGGCGGACAGGAGGTTTATTCACCCCTCCACTTT	CAIGGQEVYSPLHF
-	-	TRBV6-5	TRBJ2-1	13	TGTGCCAGCAGTTATAGCAGTTACAATGAGCAGTTCTTC	CASSYSSYNEQFF
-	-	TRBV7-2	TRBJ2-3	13	TGTGCCATCGCCAGTTCTGGCACAGATACGCAGTATTTT	CAIASSGTDTQYF
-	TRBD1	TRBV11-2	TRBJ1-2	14	TGTGCCAGCAGCTTAGGGACAGGCCTCTATGGCTACACCTTC	CASSLGTGLYGYTF
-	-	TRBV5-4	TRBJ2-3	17	TGTGCCACTCAGACAGCCCGAAGCGGGACAAGCACAGATACGCAGTATTTT	CATQTARSGTSTDTQYF
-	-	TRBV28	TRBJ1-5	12	TGTGCCAGCACTCTCTGGGCTCAGCCCCAGCATTTT	CASTLWAQPQHF
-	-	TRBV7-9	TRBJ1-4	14	TGTGCCAGCAGCCCTCAGAGCGGTAAGGACGAACTGTTTTTT	CASSPQSGKDELFF
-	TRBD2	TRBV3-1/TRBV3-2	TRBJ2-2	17	TGTGCCAGCAGCCAAGAAAGAATAGCGGGGGGAACCGGGGAGCTGTTTTTT	CASSQERIAGGTGELFF
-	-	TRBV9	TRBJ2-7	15	TGTGCCAGCAGCGTAGGTGCACCGAGCTCCTACGAGCAGTACTTC	CASSVGAPSSYEQYF
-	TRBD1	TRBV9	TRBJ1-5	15	TGTGCCAGCAGCGTCTCAGGGGGCGGTAATCAGCCCCAGCATTTT	CASSVSGGGNQPQHF
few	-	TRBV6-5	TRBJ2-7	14	TGTGCCAGTCTCTACGGCGCGGGGTCATACGAGCAGTACTTC	CASLYGAGSYEQYF
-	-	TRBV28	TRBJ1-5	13	TGTGCCAGCAGAGGGGGTACTTTCTTCTCCCAGCATTTT	CASRGGTFFSQHF
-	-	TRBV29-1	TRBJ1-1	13	TGCAGCGTTCCCCTCGGGGGAGGGACTGAAGCTTTCTTT	CSVPLGGGTEAFF
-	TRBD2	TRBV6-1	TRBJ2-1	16	TGTGCCAGCAGTGAATTTGCGGGAGTTCCCTACAATGAGCAGTTCTTC	CASSEFAGVPYNEQFF
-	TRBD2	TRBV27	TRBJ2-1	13	TGTGCCACCGGTCTAGCGGGAGACAATGAGCAGTTCTTC	CATGLAGDNEQFF
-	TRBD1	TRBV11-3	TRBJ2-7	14	TGTGCCAGCAGCTTCGGGACAGGGAAGAACGAGCAGTACTTC	CASSFGTGKNEQYF
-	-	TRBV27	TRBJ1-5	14	TGTGCCAGCAGTTTCGCGGGAGGCAATCAGCCCCAGCATTTT	CASSFAGGNQPQHF
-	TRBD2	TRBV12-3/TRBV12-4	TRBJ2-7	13	TGTGCCAGCAGTTTTGGGGGGGGAGACGAGCAGTACTTC	CASSFGGGDEQYF
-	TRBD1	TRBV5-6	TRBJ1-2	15	TGTGCCAGCAGCCCGGGGACAGGGTTCGACTATGGCTACACCTTC	CASSPGTGFDYGYTF
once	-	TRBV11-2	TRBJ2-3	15	TGTGCCAGCAGCCCAGCCGCGGCTAGCACAGATACGCAGTATTTT	CASSPAAASTDTQYF
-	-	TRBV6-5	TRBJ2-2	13	TGTGCCAGCAGCCTCGTCTCCGCCGGGGAGCTGTTTTTT	CASSLVSAGELFF
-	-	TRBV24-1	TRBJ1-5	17	TGTGCCACGGCGGGGGGCCTAGTGGGGTTGGGCAATCAGCCCCAGCATTTT	CATAGGLVGLGNQPQHF
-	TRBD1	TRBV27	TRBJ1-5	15	TGTGCCAGCAGTTTAGGAACAGGGGCACATCAGCCCCAGCATTTT	CASSLGTGAHQPQHF
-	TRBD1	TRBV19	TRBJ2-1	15	TGTGCCAGTAGTAGGACAGGGTTCCGAGGCAATGAGCAGTTCTTC	CASSRTGFRGNEQFF